These 12 T cell receptor beta chains share one sample of origin, sequenced in a study of PD-L1 blockade in urothelial cancer. The time point is: peripheral blood 6 weeks after treatment start. Profiling relied on immunoSEQ multiplex PCR, and the TCRdb table lists in-frame clones only, not all of them. The sample includes 40,000 to 55,000 clones, around 86% of them seen just once. The specimen comprised PBMCs, sampled around atezolizumab (anti-PD-L1) treatment. The source is a man aged 60 to 75 with urothelial cancer.

The J gene is TRBJ2-1, the V gene TRBV2; 7 bases match TRBD1. Looked up from germline, CDR1 is SNHLY and CDR2 is FYNNEI. CDR3 size: 15 residues. J lost 4 bases, V lost 4 bases, and 7 bases had no gene match. The CDR3 loop is CASSAQGTYYNEQFF. CDR3 bases: TGTGCCAGCAGTGCACAGGGGACATATTACAATGAGCAGTTCTTC.

The chain has TRBV19 and TRBJ2-5, with 9 bases aligning to TRBD1. Per germline, CDR1 LNHDA and CDR2 SQIVND (reference sequence). Losses at the gene ends were 5 bases for V and 5 bases for J; bases not matched to a gene: 6. The CDR3 is made up of 14 amino acids. CDR3 protein: CASSVTGGSETQYF. CDR3 sequence (DNA): TGTGCCAGTAGTGTTACAGGGGGCTCGGAGACCCAGTACTTC.

The chain carries TRBV29-1 and TRBJ2-7; TRBD1 matches 8 bases. The germline gives CDR1 SQVTM, CDR2 ANQGSEA. V dropped 6 bases and J dropped 7; count of bases not matched to a gene: 14. CDR3 length equals 14 residues. CDR3: CSVGQGAGFGEQYF. DNA of the CDR3: TGCAGCGTGGGGCAGGGGGCAGGGTTCGGAGAGCAGTACTTC.

This clone was recorded once. V is TRBV9 and J is TRBJ1-5; no firm D call. Per germline, CDR1 SGDLS and CDR2 YYNGEE. V shed 3 bases and J shed 7 bases, with 14 bases lying between them. This CDR3 has 14 amino acids. CDR3 amino acids: CASSDGRVDQPQHF. In DNA, the CDR3 is TGTGCCAGCAGCGACGGGAGGGTGGACCAGCCCCAGCATTTT.

This chain uses TRBV18 with TRBJ1-5, with 10 bases identical to TRBD1. The CDR3 totals 17 residues. The V gene end was trimmed by 3 bases and the J gene end by 2 bases; junction bases not matched to a gene: 7. Germline V lookup: CDR1 KGHSH, CDR2 LQKENI. This CDR3 reads CASSPVAGTGGNQPQHF. Written as DNA, the CDR3 is TGTGCCAGCTCACCTGTGGCCGGGACAGGGGGCAATCAGCCCCAGCATTTT.

V is TRBV7-9 and J is TRBJ2-7; 12 nucleotides align to TRBD1. The ends lost 4 bases at V and 7 bases at J; junction bases unmatched: 5. The CDR3 is 14 residues long. Germline values: CDR1 SEHNR, CDR2 FQNEAQ (reference sequence). The CDR3 nucleotides read TGTGCCAGCAGCTCGGGACAGGGGGCGGGGGAGCAGTACTTC. Translated: CASSSGQGAGEQYF.

The rearrangement links TRBV7-9 to TRBJ2-7; D is uncertain. The V gene lost 5 bases and the J gene lost 0 bases, with 11 bases spanning the gap. This CDR3 has 14 amino acids. Germline CDR1 reads SEHNR; CDR2 reads FQNEAQ (reference sequence). The CDR3 spells CASSGTRSSYEQYF. For the CDR3, the DNA is TGTGCCAGCAGCGGCACCCGATCCTCCTACGAGCAGTACTTC.

A single count supports this clone. Other DNA sequences of this sample code for an identical CDR3. The chain is built from TRBV28 and TRBJ1-2; a weak D match, TRBD1 (5 bases). CDR1 is MDHEN and CDR2 is SYDVKM in the germline V gene. V lost 5 bases and J lost 1, with 11 bases in between. CDR3 length: 14 residues. CDR3 protein: CASSTGGDNYGYTF. Written as DNA, the CDR3 is TGTGCCAGCAGTACAGGCGGGGATAACTATGGCTACACCTTC.

This clone was recorded a few times. This chain links TRBV9 with TRBJ1-2; D might be TRBD1 (5 bases). This CDR3 region has 15 residues. CDR1 SGDLS and CDR2 YYNGEE come from the germline V gene. V was shortened by 0 bases and J by 7 bases, with 16 bases between the two germline ends. The CDR3 loop reads CASSVGRGRGGGYTF. The CDR3 DNA sequence: TGTGCCAGCAGCGTAGGCCGGGGGAGGGGAGGTGGCTACACCTTC.

The V gene is TRBV7-2, the J gene TRBJ1-6; D uncertain. This CDR3 spans 15 amino acids. Germline values: CDR1 SGHTA, CDR2 FQGNSA. V shed 1 base and J shed 0 bases, with 4 bases lying between them. The CDR3 here is CASSLDSSYNSPLHF. CDR3 coding DNA: TGTGCCAGCAGCTTAGACAGCTCCTATAATTCACCCCTCCACTTT.

This chain's CDR3 is CASSPEQGAYEQYF. The CDR3 coding sequence is TGTGCCAGCTCACCAGAACAGGGCGCCTACGAGCAGTACTTC. The chain carries TRBV18 and TRBJ2-7, with a tentative D call TRBD1 (6 bases). The CDR3 is 14 residues long. The germline V and J ends were trimmed by 2 bases and 2 bases, with 10 bases remaining between them. CDR1 is KGHSH and CDR2 is LQKENI in the germline V gene.

The CDR3 region is CASIRDTFSYNSPLHF. In DNA form, the CDR3 reads TGTGCCAGCATCCGGGACACCTTCTCCTATAATTCACCCCTCCACTTT. The chain couples TRBV2 to TRBJ1-6, with TRBD1 as a possible D gene (6 bases). Trimming pared 7 bases from V and 0 bases from J, leaving 13 bases between. The CDR3 consists of 16 residues. The germline CDR1 and CDR2 sequences are SNHLY and FYNNEI.